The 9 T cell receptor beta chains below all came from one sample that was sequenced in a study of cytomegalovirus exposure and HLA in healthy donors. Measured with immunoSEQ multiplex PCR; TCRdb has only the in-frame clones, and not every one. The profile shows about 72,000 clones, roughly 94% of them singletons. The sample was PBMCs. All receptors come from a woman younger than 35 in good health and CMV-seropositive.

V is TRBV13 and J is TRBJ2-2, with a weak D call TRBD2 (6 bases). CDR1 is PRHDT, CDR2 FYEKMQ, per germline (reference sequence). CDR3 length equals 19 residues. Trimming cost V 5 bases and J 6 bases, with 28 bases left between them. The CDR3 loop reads CASSHILSRRGAFPGELFF. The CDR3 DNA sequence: TGTGCCAGCAGCCACATCCTGTCCAGGAGGGGCGCGTTCCCCGGGGAGCTGTTTTTT.

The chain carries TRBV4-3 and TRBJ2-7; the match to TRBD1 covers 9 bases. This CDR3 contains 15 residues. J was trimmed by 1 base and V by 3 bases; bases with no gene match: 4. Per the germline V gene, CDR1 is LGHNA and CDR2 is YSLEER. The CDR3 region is CASSQAGTGSYEQYF. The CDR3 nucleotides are TGCGCCAGCAGCCAGGCCGGGACAGGGTCCTACGAGCAGTACTTC.

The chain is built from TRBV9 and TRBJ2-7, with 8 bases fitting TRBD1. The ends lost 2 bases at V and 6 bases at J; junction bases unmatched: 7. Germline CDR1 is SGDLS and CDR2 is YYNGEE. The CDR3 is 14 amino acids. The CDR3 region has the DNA TGTGCCAGCAGCGTCTTGGACAGGGCCCTCGAGCAGTACTTC. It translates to CASSVLDRALEQYF.

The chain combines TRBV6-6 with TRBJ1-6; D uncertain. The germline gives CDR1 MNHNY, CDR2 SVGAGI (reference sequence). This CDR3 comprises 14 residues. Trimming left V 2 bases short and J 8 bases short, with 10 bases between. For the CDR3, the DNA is TGTGCCAGCAGTTACCCCACTTTTCATTCACCCCTCCACTTT. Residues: CASSYPTFHSPLHF.

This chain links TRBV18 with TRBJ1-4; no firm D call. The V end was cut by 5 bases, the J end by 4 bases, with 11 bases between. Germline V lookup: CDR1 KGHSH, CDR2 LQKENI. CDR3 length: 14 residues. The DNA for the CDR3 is TGTGCCAGCTCATCGGACTGGGTTAATGAAAAACTGTTTTTT. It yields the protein CASSSDWVNEKLFF.

The CDR3, as DNA: TGCGCCAGCAGCCTATCCGGGACTAGCAGGGAGACCCAGTACTTC. It translates to CASSLSGTSRETQYF. J is TRBJ2-5 and V is TRBV4-1; TRBD2 agrees at 9 bases. The CDR3 sequence is 15 residues long. V gave up 4 bases and J gave up 5 bases; unmatched junction bases: 8. Germline V lookup: CDR1 MGHRA, CDR2 YSYEKL.

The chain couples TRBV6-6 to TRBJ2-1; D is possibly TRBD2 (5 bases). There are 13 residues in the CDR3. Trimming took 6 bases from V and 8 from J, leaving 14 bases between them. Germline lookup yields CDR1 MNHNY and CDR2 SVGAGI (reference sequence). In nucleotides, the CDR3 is TGTGCCAGCAGCGCCCCTGCGCGGGATGAGCAGTTCTTC. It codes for CASSAPARDEQFF.

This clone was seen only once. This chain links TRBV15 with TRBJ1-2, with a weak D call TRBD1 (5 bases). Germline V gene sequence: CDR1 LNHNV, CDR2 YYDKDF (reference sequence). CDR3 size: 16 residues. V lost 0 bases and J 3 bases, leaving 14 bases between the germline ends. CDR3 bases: TGTGCCACCAGCAGAGATCGTATCAGGGAAGACTATGGCTACACCTTC. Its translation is CATSRDRIREDYGYTF. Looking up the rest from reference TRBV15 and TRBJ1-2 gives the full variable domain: DAMVIQNPRYQVTQFGKPVTLSCSQTLNHNVMYWYQQKSSQAPKLLFHYYDKDFNNEADTPDNFQSRRPNTSFCFLDIRSPGLGDTAMYLCATSRDRIREDYGYTFGSGTRLTVV.

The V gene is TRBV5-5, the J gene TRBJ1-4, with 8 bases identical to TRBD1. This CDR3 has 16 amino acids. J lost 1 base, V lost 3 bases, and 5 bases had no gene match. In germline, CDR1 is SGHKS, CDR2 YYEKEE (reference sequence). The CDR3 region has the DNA TGTGCCAGCAGCTCCATTGACAGGGGAACTAATGAAAAACTGTTTTTT. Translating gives CASSSIDRGTNEKLFF.